This T cell receptor beta chain is from a study of blood T cell repertoires in COVID-19. Study at large: The United States, Italy and Spain were the sources of the acute and convalescent COVID-19 samples. Nucleic acid was either cDNA or gDNA, and it came from T cells, B-cell-depleted T cells, or PBMCs.

Per the authors' pipeline: By means of reference gene primer amplification, nucleated cell counts were estimated. Clones were read by immunoSEQ multiplex PCR, and TCRdb kept only the in-frame ones, dropping some. The V and J calls and the clone size are those of that table, but D and trimming were determined from the DNA. The sample comprises 120,000 or so clones, around 87% of which are singletons, and roughly 2.1% rests with the top ten. The sample consisted of peripheral blood. The clonotype originates from a woman in her forties or fifties with acute or convalescent COVID-19.

CDR3 in amino acids: CASSLEGQDNSPLHF. CDR3 nucleotide sequence: TGCGCCAGCAGCTTGGAGGGACAGGATAATTCACCCCTCCACTTT. The J gene is TRBJ1-6, the V gene TRBV5-1, with 8 nucleotides matching TRBD1. The CDR3 has 15 amino acids. Looked up from germline, CDR1 is SGHRS and CDR2 is YFSETQ. Germline trimming cut 0 bases from V and 5 bases from J; bases unmatched to any gene: 1.